The 28 T cell receptor beta chains reported below all come from one sample, sequenced in a study of read filtering for tumor transcriptome and immune sequencing. This library used about 400 ng RNA and molecular barcoded adaptors spanning alpha/delta and beta/gamma chains. TCRdb called the reads again in MiXCR, with one record for every CDR3 protein. Of about 35,000 distinct CDR3 sequences detected, roughly 13% appear once; the ten largest clones hold 5.5% to 7%. The sequenced material came from a population of CD138-negative cells sorted from bone marrow. These receptors were obtained from a donor at least 40 years old with multiple myeloma.

V and J are TRBV29-1 and TRBJ1-2, with D uncertain. Germline V CDR1 and CDR2: SQVTM, ANQGSEA. The CDR3 extends over 13 amino acids. V was pared by 0 bases and J by 4 bases, with 9 bases between. The DNA for the CDR3 is TGCAGCGTTGAAGATCGGAATACCTATGGCTACACCTTC. This translates into CSVEDRNTYGYTF. Variable domain in full (rest from reference TRBV29-1 and TRBJ1-2): SAVISQKPSRDICQRGTSLTIQCQVDSQVTMMFWYRQQPGQSLTLIATANQGSEATYESGFVIDKFPISRPNLTFSTLTVSNMSPEDSSIYLCSVEDRNTYGYTFGSGTRLTVV.

This clonotype was found many times. This chain uses TRBV29-1 with TRBJ1-1; 9 bases line up with TRBD1. Germline assignment: CDR1 SQVTM and CDR2 ANQGSEA. Trimming cost V 6 bases and J 7 bases; bases outside gene matches: 6. There are 12 residues in the CDR3. CDR3 protein: CSVGQGRDEAFF. CDR3 sequence (DNA): TGCAGCGTCGGACAGGGGAGGGATGAAGCTTTCTTT.

This clonotype was seen ten or more times. The rearrangement links TRBV5-1 to TRBJ2-6, with TRBD2 as a possible D gene (6 bases). The germline V gene encodes CDR1 SGHRS and CDR2 YFSETQ. The CDR3 is made up of 17 amino acids. V was trimmed by 8 bases and J by 0 bases, leaving 18 bases between them. The CDR3 region is CASREPGLFSGANVLTF. The CDR3 DNA is TGCGCCAGTCGGGAACCGGGACTTTTCTCTGGGGCCAACGTCCTGACTTTC.

This clonotype occurred many times. This chain links TRBV5-1 with TRBJ2-4; D unclear. Trimming stripped 0 bases from V and 9 bases from J, with 7 bases between. Germline CDR1 reads SGHRS; CDR2 reads YFSETQ. The CDR3 has 12 residues. The CDR3 region is CASSLEDGIQYF. CDR3 nucleotides: TGCGCCAGCAGCTTGGAGGACGGCATTCAGTACTTC.

This clonotype has at least ten counts. The CDR3 nucleotides read TGTGCCAGCAGTCTACAGGGGACCGGGGAGCTGTTTTTT. It codes for CASSLQGTGELFF. V gene TRBV6-2 or TRBV6-3 combines with J gene TRBJ2-2; 7 nucleotides match TRBD1. After removal of 5 bases from V and 5 bases from J, the junction contained 2 bases not matched to a gene. This CDR3 spans 13 amino acids. Germline CDR1 reads MNHEY; CDR2 reads SVGEGT.

This clonotype came up many times. This chain links TRBV30 with TRBJ2-2; tentatively, D is TRBD2 (7 bases). Deletions cut 6 bases from V and 4 bases from J, with 21 bases between. Germline V lookup: CDR1 GTSNPN, CDR2 SVGIG (reference sequence). This CDR3 is 16 amino acids long. In DNA form, the CDR3 reads TGTGCCTGTCCCAATCCGGGGGGCGTAGGCACCGGGGAGCTGTTTTTT. Encoded protein: CACPNPGGVGTGELFF. The full variable domain, completed using reference TRBV30 and TRBJ2-2, is SQTIHQWPATLVQPVGSPLSLECTVEGTSNPNLYWYRQAAGRGLQLLFYSVGIGQISSEVPQNLSASRPQDRQFILSSKKLLLSDSGFYLCACPNPGGVGTGELFFGEGSRLTVL.

This clonotype came up many times. CDR3 DNA sequence: TGTGCCAGCAGTTTTCTCAGCGGGAGGGCAGGTGAGCAGTTCTTC. Its protein is CASSFLSGRAGEQFF. The J gene is TRBJ2-1, the V gene TRBV28, with 10 bases identical to TRBD2. CDR1 MDHEN and CDR2 SYDVKM come from the germline V gene. The CDR3 is 15 amino acids. The V segment lost 3 bases and the J segment 9 bases; nucleotides outside the gene matches: 8.

This clonotype appeared many times. The V and J genes are TRBV7-9 and TRBJ2-7, with D unresolved. CDR3 size: 12 residues. V was trimmed by 1 base and J by 6 bases, leaving 7 bases between them. CDR1 SEHNR and CDR2 FQNEAQ come from the germline V gene (reference sequence). The CDR3 nucleotides are TGTGCCAGCAGCTTAGGGAGTAGCGAGCAGTACTTC. Its protein product is CASSLGSSEQYF.

This clonotype was seen repeatedly, ten times or more. The genes are TRBV12-5 and TRBJ1-4; maybe TRBD1 (5 bases). Germline lookup yields CDR1 LGHNT and CDR2 FRNRAP. CDR3 length equals 15 residues. The germline V and J ends were trimmed by 5 bases and 11 bases, with 21 bases remaining between them. This chain's CDR3 is CASGLTLDGTPKLFF. As DNA, the CDR3 is TGTGCTAGTGGTCTGACCCTTGACGGGACGCCGAAACTGTTTTTT. Based on the CDR3 plus reference TRBV12-5 and TRBJ1-4, the full variable domain is DARVTQTPRHKVTEMGQEVTMRCQPILGHNTVFWYRQTMMQGLELLAYFRNRAPLDDSGMPKDRFSAEMPDATLATLKIQPSEPRDSAVYFCASGLTLDGTPKLFFGSGTQLSVL.

This clonotype was detected ten times or more. The chain uses TRBV29-1 and TRBJ2-7; TRBD1 or TRBD2 may be the D gene (5 bases each). Trimming removed 5 bases at V and 2 bases at J, with 13 bases between. CDR1 is SQVTM and CDR2 is ANQGSEA in the germline V gene. The CDR3 has 13 amino acids. CDR3 coding DNA: TGCAGCGTTTTCCGGGACGCCCCCTACGAGCAGTACTTC. As protein: CSVFRDAPYEQYF.

This clonotype was recorded at least ten times. The genes are TRBV24-1 and TRBJ1-5; unclear D gene. CDR1 and CDR2 (germline): KGHDR, SFDVKD. The V end lost 4 bases, the J end lost 3 bases, and 6 bases lay between the germline ends. The CDR3 runs to 13 residues. For the CDR3, the DNA is TGTGCCACCAGTGACCCAAACAATCAGCCCCAGCATTTT. Translated, it gives CATSDPNNQPQHF.

About this clonotype: The junction departs from germline at one end; a sequencing error may be responsible. The J gene is TRBJ1-2, the V gene TRBV19; 12 bases fit TRBD1. Germline CDR1 is LNHDA and CDR2 is SQIVND (reference sequence). This CDR3 has 14 residues. CDR3 sequence (DNA): TGTGCCAGTAGTACCCAACCGGGACAGGGGGCGCCTAACTTC. It is translated as CASSTQPGQGAPNF.

The sample holds many counts of this clonotype. J is TRBJ2-1 and V is TRBV7-3; D uncertain. The V gene lost 5 bases and the J gene lost 0 bases, with 14 bases spanning the gap. Germline V CDR1 and CDR2: SGHTA, FQGTGA. This CDR3 spans 16 amino acids. The CDR3 sequence: CASSLQVASSYNEQFF. DNA for the CDR3: TGTGCCAGCAGCCTTCAGGTGGCGAGCTCCTACAATGAGCAGTTCTTC.

Many counts were recorded for this clonotype. The CDR3 DNA reads TGTGCCAGCAGTGACTCATACACCGGGGAGCTGTTTTTT. Its protein is CASSDSYTGELFF. V and J are TRBV6-4 and TRBJ2-2; no clear D. CDR3 length: 13 amino acids. Germline CDR1 is MRHNA and CDR2 is SNTAGT. Trimming shortened V by 0 bases and J by 3 bases, and 2 bases separated the two germline ends.

The gene calls are TRBV5-5 and TRBJ2-1; D call uncertain. The CDR3 sequence is 14 residues long. CDR1 is SGHKS, CDR2 YYEKEE, per germline (reference sequence). V lost 1 base to trimming and J lost 2 bases, with 7 bases between them. DNA of the CDR3: TGTGCCAGCAGCTTGCTGCCAGCCTACAATGAGCAGTTCTTC. Its protein is CASSLLPAYNEQFF.

In its sample, this clonotype was seen many times. The chain uses TRBV15 and TRBJ2-3; tentatively, D is TRBD1 (5 bases). Germline V gene data show CDR1 as LNHNV and CDR2 as YYDKDF (reference sequence). With 1 base removed from V and 1 base from J, the gap between germline ends came to 9 bases. The CDR3 has 15 residues. CDR3 sequence (DNA): TGTGCCACCAGCAGAGTGGGGCGCGGCACAGATACGCAGTATTTT. Its protein product is CATSRVGRGTDTQYF.

In its sample, this clonotype was seen many times. The J gene is TRBJ2-7, the V gene TRBV7-9; the match to TRBD2 covers 7 bases. CDR1 is SEHNR, CDR2 FQNEAQ, per germline (reference sequence). The ends lost 4 bases at V and 6 bases at J; junction bases unmatched: 12. This CDR3 has 15 amino acids. CDR3 DNA sequence: TGTGCCAGCAGCTCCTTAAAGCGGGGCCGGGGCGAGCAGTACTTC. Translation: CASSSLKRGRGEQYF.

On this clonotype itself: A much larger clone sits a single nucleotide away, making a read error possible. J is TRBJ2-3 and V is TRBV4-1; weak D call: TRBD2 (6 bases). The germline V gene encodes CDR1 MGHRA and CDR2 YSYEKL. The CDR3 sequence is 14 residues long. The CDR3 sequence is CASGQFGEEDTQYF. DNA of the CDR3: TGCGCCAGCGGCCAATTTGGGGAGGAAGATACGCAGTATTTT.

This clonotype was observed at least ten times. The chain uses TRBV9 and TRBJ2-2, with unresolved D. CDR3 length: 12 residues. Germline V gene sequence: CDR1 SGDLS, CDR2 YYNGEE. V gave up 0 bases and J gave up 6 bases, with 3 bases separating them. The CDR3 DNA sequence: TGTGCCAGCAGCGTAGGACCCGGGGAGCTGTTTTTT. Translated: CASSVGPGELFF.

This clonotype was recorded a few times. This could be a read error, since a much larger clone is one nucleotide away. The rearrangement uses TRBV2 and TRBJ1-5; D possibly corresponds to TRBD1 (6 bases). Germline values: CDR1 SNHLY, CDR2 FYNNEI. The CDR3 contains 15 residues. CDR3 sequence reads: CVSSYRVESNQPQHF. The CDR3 DNA is TGTGTCAGCAGTTACAGGGTTGAGAGCAATCAGCCCCAGCATTTT. Filled out from reference TRBV2 and TRBJ1-5, the complete variable domain reads EPEVTQTPSHQVTQMGQEVILRCVPISNHLYFYWYRQILGQKVEFLVSFYNNEISEKSEIFDDQFSVERPDGSNFTLKIRSTKLEDSAMYFCVSSYRVESNQPQHFGDGTRLSIL.

This clonotype was observed at least ten times. V usage is TRBV3-1 and J usage is TRBJ2-1; TRBD2 matches at 7 bases. Germline V lookup: CDR1 LGHDT, CDR2 YNNKEL (reference sequence). V was pared by 5 bases and J by 7 bases, with 5 bases of the junction left unmatched. The CDR3 runs to 13 residues. In DNA form, the CDR3 reads TGTGCCAGCAGCTCTATTAGCGGGAATGAGCAGTTCTTC. It yields the protein CASSSISGNEQFF.

In this sample, this clonotype turned up once. A much larger clonotype is one base distant, so this may be a read error. This likely comes from a read error, as the CDR3 has no conserved phenylalanine or tryptophan at its end. The chain employs TRBV7-9 and TRBJ1-3, with no clear D. The germline V and J ends were trimmed by 8 bases and 2 bases, with 13 bases remaining between them. Per germline, CDR1 SEHNR and CDR2 FQNEAQ (reference sequence). CDR3 length equals 14 residues. This CDR3 reads CASGRASTGNTIYS. The CDR3 DNA is TGTGCCAGCGGCAGAGCCTCAACTGGAAACACCATATATTCT.

The genes are TRBV20-1 and TRBJ2-2; no clear D gene. Germline values: CDR1 DFQATT, CDR2 SNEGSKA (reference sequence). Trimming shortened V by 3 bases and J by 7 bases, and 15 bases separated the two germline ends. The CDR3 loop spans 14 amino acids. CDR3 loop: CSASRSALGGELFF. CDR3 DNA: TGCAGTGCTAGCCGATCAGCCTTAGGCGGGGAGCTGTTTTTT.

This clonotype was detected a few times. The J gene is TRBJ1-5, the V gene TRBV19; maybe TRBD1 (5 bases). The CDR3 contains 15 residues. V was clipped by 2 bases and J by 7 bases, with 15 bases between them. Germline V gene lookup returns CDR1 LNHDA and CDR2 SQIVND (reference sequence). CDR3 residues: CASSIKSREGQPQHF. The DNA for the CDR3 is TGTGCCAGTAGTATAAAGTCCAGGGAGGGCCAGCCCCAGCATTTT.

This clonotype was detected ten times or more. The CDR3, as DNA: TGTGCCAGCAGCTTAGGCGCGACTACCTCAGATACGCAGTATTTT. Translation: CASSLGATTSDTQYF. The J gene is TRBJ2-3, the V gene TRBV7-9; maybe TRBD2 (5 bases). V gave up 1 base and J gave up 4 bases, with 12 bases separating them. Germline values: CDR1 SEHNR, CDR2 FQNEAQ (reference sequence). The CDR3 is 15 residues long.

This clonotype was seen more than once but under ten times. A much larger clone lies a single base off, so this may be a read error. V usage is TRBV5-1 and J usage is TRBJ2-7; 9 bases map to TRBD1. This CDR3 spans 13 amino acids. Looked up from germline, CDR1 is SGHRS and CDR2 is YFSETQ. Trimming removed 6 bases from V and 6 bases from J; junction bases left unmatched: 7. The CDR3 here is CASTSTGGVEQYF. CDR3 in DNA: TGCGCCAGCACCTCGACAGGGGGGGTCGAGCAGTACTTC. Full variable domain (missing parts from reference TRBV5-1 and TRBJ2-7): KAGVTQTPRYLIKTRGQQVTLSCSPISGHRSVSWYQQTPGQGLQFLFEYFSETQRNKGNFPGRFSGRQFSNSRSEMNVSTLELGDSALYLCASTSTGGVEQYFGPGTRLTVT.

This clonotype has ten or more counts. The chain carries TRBV30 and TRBJ1-5; TRBD1 might be the D (6 bases). Trimming took 1 base from V and 5 from J, leaving 6 bases between them. CDR1 is GTSNPN and CDR2 is SVGIG in the germline V gene (reference sequence). The CDR3 runs to 12 residues. CDR3 in amino acids: CAWSDRDQPQHF. CDR3 nucleotides: TGTGCCTGGAGTGACAGGGATCAGCCCCAGCATTTT.

This clonotype counts as medium-sized. The V gene is TRBV28, the J gene TRBJ2-2; D is unclear. The length of the CDR3 is 16 residues. Germline V CDR1 and CDR2: MDHEN, SYDVKM. With 3 bases removed from V and 3 bases from J, the gap between germline ends came to 14 bases. CDR3 region: CASSLVPGRDTGELFF. The CDR3 region has the DNA TGTGCCAGCAGTTTGGTTCCTGGACGGGACACCGGGGAGCTGTTTTTT.